This T cell receptor (beta chain) was retrieved from a study of cytomegalovirus exposure and HLA in healthy donors. Study findings and constraints: Under in vitro conditions, a few CMV-associated chains were confirmed as specific for CMV antigens. Published work reported that the classifier diagnosed cytomegalovirus status with high specificity and sensitivity. The dataset shows that most TCR sequences were rare, while some public TCRs occurred in many donors.

As for this clone: Antigen: not known. Other DNA sequences of this sample code for an identical CDR3.

This CDR3 has 14 residues. CDR1 and CDR2 (germline): SGHDN, FVKESK. V gave up 0 bases and J gave up 7 bases; unmatched junction bases: 5. In nominal health when sampled, donors likely had unrecorded immune exposures nonetheless. Primers included in the PCR were 60 Vbeta and 13 Jbeta primers. TCRdb keeps only in-frame clones here, not all; method: immunoSEQ multiplex PCR. The sample lists fewer than 85,000 clones, 70% to 85% occurring once. This TCR came from a man between 70 and 80 years old in good health and CMV-seropositive. This chain joins TRBV14 and TRBJ1-2; 7 bases match TRBD1. Sequenced input: PBMCs. CDR3 sequence (DNA): TGTGCCAGCAGCCAAGATAGGGGGCAGGGTGGCTACACCTTC. Its translation is CASSQDRGQGGYTF. Full variable domain (outside the CDR3, taken from reference TRBV14 and TRBJ1-2): EAGVTQFPSHSVIEKGQTVTLRCDPISGHDNLYWYRRVMGKEIKFLLHFVKESKQDESGMPNNRFLAERTGGTYSTLKVQPAELEDSGVYFCASSQDRGQGGYTFGSGTRLTVV.